This is a list of T cell receptor beta chains from one sample in a study of T cells in Graves' hyperthyroidism and ophthalmopathy. MiXCR, applied by TCRdb to the multiplex PCR reads, yields one record per CDR3 protein. Found here are some 760,000 distinct CDR3 sequences, 12% to 15% of them singletons; the top ten hold 10%. The sample consisted of blood. The receptors shown here come from a woman between 18 and 29 years old with Graves' hyperthyroidism. Both conserved end residues are part of each CDR3. D genes are given only for firm matches. The listing skips clone size in some rows; elsewhere it reads once, few, many or a size class.

>TRBV2|TRBJ1-2|.|TRBD1
CASSGTGTGYTF
TGTGCCAGCAGTGGGACAGGGACTGGCTACACCTTC
>TRBV9|TRBJ2-7|many|TRBD2
CASSVGGLVSEQYF
TGTGCCAGCAGCGTAGGGGGACTAGTAAGCGAGCAGTACTTC
>TRBV4-1|TRBJ2-1|.|.
CASSRLGDRNEQFF
TGCGCCAGCAGCCGCCTCGGGGATCGCAATGAGCAGTTCTTC
>TRBV7-2|TRBJ1-1|few|.
CASSFTGRMNTEAFF
TGTGCCAGCAGCTTCACAGGGAGGATGAACACTGAAGCTTTCTTT
>TRBV29-1|TRBJ1-1|.|.
CSVEGDGFEAFF
TGCAGCGTTGAAGGGGACGGGTTTGAAGCTTTCTTT
>TRBV11-2|TRBJ2-7|.|.
CASSSLDKTYEQYF
TGTGCCAGCAGCTCCTTGGACAAGACCTACGAGCAGTACTTC
>TRBV20-1|TRBJ2-7|few|.
CSARKWEQIYEQYF
TGCAGTGCTAGAAAGTGGGAACAGATCTACGAGCAGTACTTC
>TRBV5-4|TRBJ2-1|many|.
CASSRPGDRSYNEQFF
TGTGCCAGCAGCCGCCCCGGGGACCGCTCCTACAATGAGCAGTTCTTC
>TRBV28|TRBJ2-2|many|.
CASSLVQGSSAGELFF
TGTGCCAGCAGTTTAGTGCAGGGGTCATCTGCCGGGGAGCTGTTTTTT
>TRBV30|TRBJ2-7|many|TRBD1
CAWSVGTGDSREQYF
TGTGCCTGGAGTGTAGGTACAGGGGATTCTCGGGAGCAGTACTTC
>TRBV6-1|TRBJ2-1|few|TRBD2
CASSPSGGEGDEQFF
TGTGCCAGCAGCCCCAGCGGGGGGGAGGGGGATGAGCAGTTCTTC
>TRBV5-1|TRBJ1-6|.|.
CASSSTGAQGSPLHF
TGCGCCAGCAGCTCCACGGGGGCGCAAGGGTCACCCCTCCACTTT
>TRBV6-1|TRBJ1-2|.|TRBD1
CASRHGQGTYGYTF
TGTGCCAGCAGACACGGACAGGGGACCTATGGCTACACCTTC
>TRBV28|TRBJ2-1|few|.
CASSFSPQQFF
TGTGCCAGCAGTTTTTCCCCCCAGCAGTTCTTC
>TRBV3-1|TRBJ2-7|many|.
CASSHGPGQYF
TGTGCCAGCAGCCATGGACCCGGGCAGTACTTC
>TRBV6-5|TRBJ1-1|many|.
CASSYGRPNTEAFF
TGTGCCAGCAGTTATGGCAGGCCCAACACTGAAGCTTTCTTT
>TRBV9|TRBJ2-1|.|TRBD2
CASSVSLAGTNEQFF
TGTGCCAGCAGCGTATCCCTAGCGGGGACCAATGAGCAGTTCTTC
>TRBV7-2|TRBJ2-1|many|.
CASSLSGTVSYNEQFF
TGTGCCAGCAGCTTATCCGGCACCGTCTCCTACAATGAGCAGTTCTTC
>TRBV9|TRBJ2-1|once|.
CASSVISGNNEQFF
TGTGCCAGCAGCGTAATCTCGGGGAACAATGAGCAGTTCTTC
>TRBV7-9|TRBJ1-1|many|.
CASSLEAGFANTEAFF
TGTGCCAGCAGCTTAGAAGCAGGGTTTGCGAACACTGAAGCTTTCTTT
>TRBV7-9|TRBJ2-3|many|TRBD1
CASSQSRTGWTDTQYF
TGTGCCAGCAGCCAATCGAGGACAGGGTGGACAGATACGCAGTATTTT
>TRBV11-2|TRBJ1-5|few|.
CASGHGTADQPQHF
TGTGCCAGCGGACACGGGACGGCGGATCAGCCCCAGCATTTT
>TRBV7-8|TRBJ2-2|few|.
CASSPYRGLTTGELFF
TGTGCCAGCAGCCCCTACAGGGGACTCACCACCGGGGAGCTGTTTTTT
>TRBV27|TRBJ1-2|many|.
CASSADSERYYGYTF
TGTGCCAGCAGTGCAGACAGTGAGCGGTACTATGGCTACACCTTC
>TRBV6-5|TRBJ2-1|few|.
CASSYNGDDEQFF
TGTGCCAGCAGTTACAATGGGGACGATGAGCAGTTCTTC
>TRBV7-8|TRBJ2-5|many|.
CASSLEAVGAVGETQYF
TGTGCCAGCAGCTTAGAAGCCGTAGGGGCAGTTGGGGAGACCCAGTACTTC
>TRBV11-2|TRBJ1-2|many|.
CASSFVNSDYGYTF
TGTGCCAGCAGCTTCGTTAATTCGGACTATGGCTACACCTTC
>TRBV9|TRBJ2-2|.|.
CASSVDPTGELFF
TGTGCCAGCAGCGTAGACCCCACCGGGGAGCTGTTTTTT
>TRBV5-1|TRBJ2-2|few|.
CASSFQTKNTGELFF
TGCGCCAGCAGCTTCCAGACTAAGAACACCGGGGAGCTGTTTTTT
>TRBV20-1|TRBJ2-1|.|TRBD2
CSAGGGSSYNEQFF
TGCAGTGCTGGGGGGGGAAGCTCCTACAATGAGCAGTTCTTC
>TRBV7-9|TRBJ2-3|.|TRBD2
CASSLQREGTDTQYF
TGTGCCAGCAGCCTTCAGCGGGAGGGCACAGATACGCAGTATTTT
>TRBV4-3|TRBJ2-1|.|.
CASSQGAAGADEQFF
TGCGCCAGCAGCCAAGGGGCTGCTGGGGCGGATGAGCAGTTCTTC
>TRBV28|TRBJ2-7|.|.
CASSLTSRREQYF
TGTGCCAGCAGTCTAACGTCCCGGAGGGAGCAGTACTTC
>TRBV27|TRBJ2-7|few|TRBD2
CASNAPPGLAGGNEQYF
TGTGCCAGCAACGCCCCCCCGGGACTAGCGGGAGGTAACGAGCAGTACTTC